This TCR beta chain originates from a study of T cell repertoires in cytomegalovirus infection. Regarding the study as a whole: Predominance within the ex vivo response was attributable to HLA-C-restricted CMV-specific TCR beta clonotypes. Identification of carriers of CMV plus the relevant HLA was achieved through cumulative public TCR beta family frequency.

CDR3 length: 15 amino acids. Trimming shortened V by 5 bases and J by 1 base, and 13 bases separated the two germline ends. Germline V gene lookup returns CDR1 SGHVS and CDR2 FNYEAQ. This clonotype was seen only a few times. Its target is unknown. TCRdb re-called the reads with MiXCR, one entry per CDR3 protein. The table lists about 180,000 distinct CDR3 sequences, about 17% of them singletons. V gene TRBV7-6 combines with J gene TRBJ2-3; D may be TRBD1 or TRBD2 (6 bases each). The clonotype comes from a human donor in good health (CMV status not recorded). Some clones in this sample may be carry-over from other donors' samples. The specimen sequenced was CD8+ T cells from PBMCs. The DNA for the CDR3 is TGTGCCAGCAGCGACAAAAGGGGGGGCACAGATACGCAGTATTTT. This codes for CASSDKRGGTDTQYF. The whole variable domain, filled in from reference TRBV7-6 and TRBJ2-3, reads GAGVSQSPRYKVTKRGQDVALRCDPISGHVSLYWYRQALGQGPEFLTYFNYEAQQDKSGLPNDRFSAERPEGSISTLTIQRTEQRDSAMYRCASSDKRGGTDTQYFGPGTRLTVL.